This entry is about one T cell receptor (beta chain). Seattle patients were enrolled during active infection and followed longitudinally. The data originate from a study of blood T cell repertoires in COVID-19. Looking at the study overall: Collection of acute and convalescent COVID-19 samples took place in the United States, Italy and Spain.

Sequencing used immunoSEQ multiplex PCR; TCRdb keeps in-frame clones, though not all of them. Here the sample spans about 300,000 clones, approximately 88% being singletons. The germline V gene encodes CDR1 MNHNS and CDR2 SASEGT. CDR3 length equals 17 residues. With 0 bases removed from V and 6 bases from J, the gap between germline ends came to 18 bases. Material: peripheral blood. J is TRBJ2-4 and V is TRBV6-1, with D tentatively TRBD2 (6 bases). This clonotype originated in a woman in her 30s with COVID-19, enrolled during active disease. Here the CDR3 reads CASSEALLGDWGNIQYF. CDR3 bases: TGTGCCAGCAGTGAAGCGCTTTTAGGGGACTGGGGAAACATTCAGTACTTC.